Listed below are T cell receptor beta chains from one sample, sequenced in a study of blood T cell repertoires in COVID-19. The method was immunoSEQ multiplex PCR; TCRdb's version includes in-frame clones alone and lacks a portion of them. Found here are 320,000 or so clones, about 88% of them singletons; the top ten hold approximately 0.93%. Material for sequencing was PBMCs or T cells enriched from blood (not recorded which). These receptors all stem from a woman in her 30s who had recovered from COVID-19. Both conserved end residues are part of each CDR3. The D gene is left open where the match is weak. The size of a clone is reported for some rows only, either as once, few or many, or as a class for expanded clones.

d_call,clone_size,j_call,v_call,cdr3_length,cdr3_nt,cdr3_aa
.,.,TRBJ2-7,TRBV3-1/TRBV3-2,14,TGTGCCAGCAGCCGGGTGGGGCCTACCTACGAGCAGTACTTC,CASSRVGPTYEQYF
TRBD1,.,TRBJ1-1,TRBV7-9,17,TGTGCCAGCAGCCACGGGACAGGGGAAGGGGGAAACACTGAAGCTTTCTTT,CASSHGTGEGGNTEAFF
TRBD2,.,TRBJ2-7,TRBV28,16,TGTGCCAGCAGTCCCTCCTTAGCGGGGGGACGCTACGAGCAGTACTTC,CASSPSLAGGRYEQYF
.,.,TRBJ2-7,TRBV11-2,12,TGTGCCAGCAGCTTAGATCTGTACGAGCAGTACTTC,CASSLDLYEQYF
.,.,TRBJ1-6,TRBV7-9,14,TGTGCCAGCCAAGCCCCTGAAGGCGGTTCACCCCTCCACTTT,CASQAPEGGSPLHF
.,.,TRBJ1-4,TRBV5-1,12,TGCGCCAGCAGCGGGCCAGGGGAAAAACTGTTTTTT,CASSGPGEKLFF
.,.,TRBJ1-5,TRBV12-3/TRBV12-4,13,TGTGCCAGCAGTCCCAACCACGGGGAGCCCCAGCATTTT,CASSPNHGEPQHF
.,.,TRBJ1-1,TRBV27,13,TGTGCCAGCAGTTCTCCCCTGAACACTGAAGCTTTCTTT,CASSSPLNTEAFF
TRBD1,.,TRBJ2-1,TRBV5-1,12,TGCGCCAGCAGCTACAGGGGGGATGAGCAGTTCTTC,CASSYRGDEQFF
TRBD2,.,TRBJ2-7,TRBV15,15,TGTGCCACCTCCACCCAGCGGGGGGGCTCCTACGAGCAGTACTTC,CATSTQRGGSYEQYF
TRBD1,.,TRBJ1-4,TRBV3-1/TRBV3-2,15,TGTGCCAGCACTCTCAGGACAGGGACTAATGAAAAACTGTTTTTT,CASTLRTGTNEKLFF
.,.,TRBJ1-5,TRBV2,13,TGTGCCAGCAGGGGGGGAAGCAATCAGCCCCAGCATTTT,CASRGGSNQPQHF
.,.,TRBJ1-2,TRBV28,12,TGTGCCAGCGAGGGTTTAGGCTATGGCTACACCTTC,CASEGLGYGYTF
TRBD1,few,TRBJ2-7,TRBV7-9,17,TGTGCCAGCAGCTCCGCAACCTCAGGGGGCCCCCCCTACGAGCAGTACTTC,CASSSATSGGPPYEQYF
TRBD2,.,TRBJ2-7,TRBV2,18,TGTGCCAGCAGTGAAATGATTCCCGGGGGGGCTAGTCACTACGAGCAGTACTTC,CASSEMIPGGASHYEQYF
TRBD1,few,TRBJ1-4,TRBV7-9,14,TGTGCCAGCAGCCCAGGGGGCAATAATGAAAAACTGTTTTTT,CASSPGGNNEKLFF
TRBD1,.,TRBJ1-2,TRBV28,12,TGTGCCTCGTCCCGGGACAGGTATGGCTACACCTTC,CASSRDRYGYTF
.,.,TRBJ1-5,TRBV19,13,TGTGCCAGTAGCCTACAGGCGGATCAGCCCCAGCATTTT,CASSLQADQPQHF
.,.,TRBJ2-3,TRBV5-1,17,TGCGCCAGCAGCGCCCTTTCTGGCGACTTAAGCACAGATACGCAGTATTTT,CASSALSGDLSTDTQYF
.,.,TRBJ2-5,TRBV3-1/TRBV3-2,14,TGTGCCAGCAGTCAAACAGGGTCACAAGAGACCCAGTACTTC,CASSQTGSQETQYF
TRBD2,.,TRBJ2-2,TRBV5-6,16,TGTGCCAGCAGCAAACTAGCGGGGCGGCAAGCCGGGGAGCTGTTTTTT,CASSKLAGRQAGELFF
.,.,TRBJ1-1,TRBV30,10,TGTGCCTGGGAACCGGGACAAAAGGTCTTT,CAWEPGQKVF
TRBD2,once,TRBJ2-7,TRBV7-2,15,TGTGCCAGCAGCGCAACTAGCGGGGGTTCATCCGAGCAGTACTTC,CASSATSGGSSEQYF
.,.,TRBJ1-4,TRBV28,16,TGTGCCAGCAGTTTATTGGCTGGGGGGGAACCTGAAAAACTGTTTTTT,CASSLLAGGEPEKLFF
TRBD1,once,TRBJ2-7,TRBV28,15,TGTGCCAGCAGTTTACTTCCGGGACAGAAGTACGAGCAGTACTTC,CASSLLPGQKYEQYF
.,.,TRBJ1-1,TRBV11-2,14,TGTGCCAGCAGCTTAAGTGCGGTGAACACTGAAGCTTTCTTT,CASSLSAVNTEAFF
.,.,TRBJ1-1,TRBV3-1/TRBV3-2,14,TGTGCCAGCAGCCAAGGTGGCAGGGACACTGAAGCTTTCTTT,CASSQGGRDTEAFF
.,.,TRBJ1-1,TRBV4-1,14,TGCGCCAGCAGCCAACTTACAGGGTGGAATGAAGCTTTCTTT,CASSQLTGWNEAFF
.,once,TRBJ2-4,TRBV19,15,TGTGCCAGTAGTATAGTCTGGGGGCCCAAAAACATTCAGTACTTC,CASSIVWGPKNIQYF
.,few,TRBJ2-7,TRBV6-6,12,TGTGCCAGCAGTGGAACAGCCTACGAGCAGTACTTC,CASSGTAYEQYF
.,.,TRBJ1-2,TRBV2,12,TGTGCCATCCACCTCGGGCAGGAGGGATACACCTTC,CAIHLGQEGYTF
TRBD1,.,TRBJ2-5,TRBV2,13,TGTGCCACAGAGGACAGGGTGACGGAGACCCAGTACTTC,CATEDRVTETQYF
.,.,TRBJ2-1,TRBV20-1,17,TGCAGTGCTAGTCGGTTCACCGCTGTGCGGTCCTACAATGAGCAGTTCTTC,CSASRFTAVRSYNEQFF
.,.,TRBJ2-7,TRBV19,15,TGTGCCAGTAGTGTTTCGACAGAACACTCCTACGAGCAGTACTTC,CASSVSTEHSYEQYF
TRBD2,once,TRBJ2-3,TRBV19,15,TGTGCCAGTAGTTTAGCGGGGGGGGAGGTAGATACGCAGTATTTT,CASSLAGGEVDTQYF
TRBD1,.,TRBJ2-5,TRBV2,13,TGTGCCAGCAGTGCTGCTGACAGGGGAGCCCAGTACTTC,CASSAADRGAQYF
TRBD1,.,TRBJ2-1,TRBV9,16,TGTGCCAGCAGCTCAGGAGGGACAGGGTACGACAATGAGCAGTTCTTC,CASSSGGTGYDNEQFF
TRBD1,once,TRBJ1-1,TRBV5-4,15,TGTGCCAGCAGCTTCCAGGGGGCTCTGAACACTGAAGCTTTCTTT,CASSFQGALNTEAFF
.,.,TRBJ2-7,TRBV9,15,TGTGCCAGCAGCGAATGGGCAGACAGCTCCTACGAGCAGTACTTC,CASSEWADSSYEQYF
.,.,TRBJ1-4,TRBV3-1/TRBV3-2,13,TGTGCCAGCAGCCAAGGAGCGGTTGAAAAACTGTTTTTT,CASSQGAVEKLFF
TRBD2,once,TRBJ2-1,TRBV10-1,17,TGCGCCAGCAGTGAGTCGGGACTAGCGGGGGGGCTTAATGAGCAGTTCTTC,CASSESGLAGGLNEQFF
.,.,TRBJ2-1,TRBV6-5,14,TGTGCCAGCAGTCCCACCTCAACAAGGGGCCAGGGGTTCTTC,CASSPTSTRGQGFF
.,.,TRBJ1-5,TRBV7-2,15,TGTGCCAGCAGCTTAGTGTCTGGAGGGATTCAGCCCCAGCATTTT,CASSLVSGGIQPQHF
.,.,TRBJ2-1,TRBV3-1/TRBV3-2,15,TGTGCCAGCAGCCCCCTCGACAGCCCGTACAATGAGCAGTTCTTC,CASSPLDSPYNEQFF
.,.,TRBJ1-6,TRBV27,16,TGTGCCAGCAGTGCTTCCACAGGGTCCTATAATTCACCCCTCCACTTT,CASSASTGSYNSPLHF